The subject of this entry is one TCR beta chain. Its target is unknown. The time point denotes: new active TB diagnosis, blood taken before or within 7 days of starting treatment. HIV-seronegative South African adults aged 18 years or older had newly diagnosed active tuberculosis. Germline loops: CDR1 SEHNR, CDR2 FQNEAQ (reference sequence). V shed 7 bases and J 4 bases; nucleotides not matched to a gene: 5. CDR3 length: 13 residues. The data stem from a study of T cells in tuberculosis. Whole-study context: IGRA-negative adolescents, IGRA-positive adolescents with latent tuberculosis and adults with active tuberculosis formed this South African cohort.

Assay used: immunoSEQ multiplex PCR; TCRdb lists only in-frame clones, some missing. The data show about 49,000 clones, about 95% seen once. The study's findings and limits: Active tuberculosis TCR-alpha repertoires lay closer to GMM-specific TCRs than IGRA-negative controls, suggesting clonal expansion.

The clonotype was recovered from an adult with tuberculosis. The specimen was PBMCs, collected at tuberculosis diagnosis. The V and J genes are TRBV7-9 and TRBJ1-2; 8 positions agree with TRBD1. DNA of the CDR3: TGTGCCAGCACCCTAGGACAGGGCTATGGCTACACCTTC. Protein product: CASTLGQGYGYTF.